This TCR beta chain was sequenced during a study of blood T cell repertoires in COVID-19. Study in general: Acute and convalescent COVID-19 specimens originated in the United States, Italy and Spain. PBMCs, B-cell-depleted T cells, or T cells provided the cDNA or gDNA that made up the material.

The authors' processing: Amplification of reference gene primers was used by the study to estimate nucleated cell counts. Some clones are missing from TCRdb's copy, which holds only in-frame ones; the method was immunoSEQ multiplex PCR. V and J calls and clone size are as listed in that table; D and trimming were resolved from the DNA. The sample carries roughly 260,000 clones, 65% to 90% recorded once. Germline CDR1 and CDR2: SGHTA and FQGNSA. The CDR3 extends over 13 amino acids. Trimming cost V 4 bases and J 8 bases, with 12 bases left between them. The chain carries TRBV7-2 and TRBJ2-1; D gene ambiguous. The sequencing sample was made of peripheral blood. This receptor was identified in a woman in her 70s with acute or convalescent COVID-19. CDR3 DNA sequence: TGTGCCAGCAGCTCGCGATTCTCGGATGAGCAGTTCTTC. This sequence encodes CASSSRFSDEQFF.